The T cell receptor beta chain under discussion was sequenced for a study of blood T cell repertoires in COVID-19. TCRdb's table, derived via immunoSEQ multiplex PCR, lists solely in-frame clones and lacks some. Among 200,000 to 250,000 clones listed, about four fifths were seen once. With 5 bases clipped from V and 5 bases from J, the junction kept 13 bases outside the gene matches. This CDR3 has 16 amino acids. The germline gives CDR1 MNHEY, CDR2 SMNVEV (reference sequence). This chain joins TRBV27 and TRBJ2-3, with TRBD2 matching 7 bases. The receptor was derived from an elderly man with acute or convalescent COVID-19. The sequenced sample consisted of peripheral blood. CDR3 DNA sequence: TGTGCCAGCAGTCCCCGCGCTAGCGGACGGGTAGATACGCAGTATTTT. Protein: CASSPRASGRVDTQYF.